This entry lists 22 T cell receptor beta chains sequenced from one sample in a study of Graves' ophthalmopathy and Graves' hyperthyroidism. RNA served as the template for amplifying TCR beta CDR3 regions. HTBI-primed RT-PCR formed the first round, and a multiplex PCR formed the second. One entry per CDR3 protein results from TCRdb running MiXCR on the multiplex PCR reads. This sample has 300,000 to 500,000 distinct CDR3 sequences, with roughly 14% found just once. Material for sequencing was peripheral blood. These receptors originate from a woman aged 18-29 years with stable Graves' hyperthyroidism.

This clonotype was seen at least ten times. The chain recombines TRBV12-3 or TRBV12-4 with TRBJ1-5, with 9 bases aligning to TRBD1. J was trimmed by 5 bases and V by 4 bases; bases with no gene match: 6. The CDR3 spans 15 residues. The DNA for the CDR3 is TGTGCCAGCAGTTCAGGGGACAGGGCCGATCAGCCCCAGCATTTT. This encodes CASSSGDRADQPQHF.

On this clonotype itself: At one of its ends the junction is not consistent with the germline gene, which may arise from a read error. The rearrangement uses TRBV24-1 and TRBJ2-2; D could derive from TRBD1 or TRBD2 (5 bases each). Germline loops: CDR1 KGHDR, CDR2 SFDVKD. The CDR3 loop spans 13 amino acids. DNA for the CDR3: TGCGCCACCAGCGCCCGGGGCCTAGGGGAGCTGTTTTTT. Translation gives CATSARGLGELFF.

Ten or more counts support this clonotype. The CDR3 DNA sequence: TGTGCCATCAGTGTGGGGCAGGGCCTCAATCAGCCCCAGCATTTT. Protein product: CAISVGQGLNQPQHF. V and J are TRBV10-3 and TRBJ1-5, with D possibly matching TRBD1 (5 bases). Trimming pared 4 bases from V and 3 bases from J, leaving 13 bases between. CDR1 ENHRY and CDR2 SYGVKD come from the germline V gene. CDR3 length equals 15 residues.

This clonotype was recorded many times. The chain joins TRBV7-2 to TRBJ1-2; TRBD1 is a possible D gene (5 bases). The V and J ends lost 2 bases and 4 bases respectively, with 14 bases between them. CDR1 and CDR2 from the germline V gene are SGHTA and FQGNSA. The CDR3 consists of 15 residues. The CDR3 protein is CASSLRWGSSYGYTF. Here the CDR3 DNA reads TGTGCCAGCAGCTTACGATGGGGCAGTAGCTATGGCTACACCTTC.

This chain connects TRBV4-2 to TRBJ1-2; D is ambiguous. V lost 0 bases, J lost 5 bases, and 13 bases lay in between. Germline lookup yields CDR1 LGHNA and CDR2 YNFKEQ. This CDR3 has 15 residues. The CDR3 sequence is CASSQDRDMLYGYTF. In DNA, the CDR3 is TGTGCCAGCAGCCAAGATAGGGATATGCTATATGGCTACACCTTC.

The CDR3 is CATSDLVGQGHQANTGELFF. The CDR3, as DNA: TGTGCCACCAGTGATTTGGTAGGGCAGGGGCACCAGGCGAACACCGGGGAGCTGTTTTTT. This chain uses TRBV24-1 with TRBJ2-2; D might be TRBD1 (6 bases). CDR1 is KGHDR, CDR2 SFDVKD, per germline. The CDR3 covers 20 residues. V lost 0 bases and J 0 bases, leaving 19 bases between the germline ends.

In this sample, this clonotype turned up many times. V gene TRBV6-1 combines with J gene TRBJ2-6; a possible D gene is TRBD1 (5 bases). Germline V CDR1 and CDR2: MNHNS, SASEGT. This CDR3 has 16 amino acids. Trimming left V 1 base short and J 0 bases short, with 7 bases between. The CDR3 is CASSEEDSSGANVLTF. The CDR3 region has the DNA TGTGCCAGCAGTGAAGAAGACAGCTCTGGGGCCAACGTCCTGACTTTC.

This clonotype came up many times. The J gene is TRBJ2-7, the V gene TRBV6-5; the D gene is possibly TRBD2 (5 bases). V was pared by 3 bases and J by 0 bases, with 18 bases between. Germline V gives CDR1 MNHEY, CDR2 SVGAGI. The CDR3 is 17 residues long. CDR3 sequence (DNA): TGTGCCAGCAGTTATCGGGATAACAGAGGATACTCCTACGAGCAGTACTTC. Translated, it gives CASSYRDNRGYSYEQYF.

This clonotype was found many times. CDR3 in amino acids: CASSESVTGELFF. CDR3 nucleotide sequence: TGTGCCAGCAGTGAAAGCGTCACCGGGGAGCTGTTTTTT. The V call is TRBV6-4, the J call TRBJ2-2; D gene uncertain. CDR1 is MRHNA, CDR2 SNTAGT, per germline. Trimming stripped 3 bases from V and 4 bases from J, with 6 bases between. This CDR3 comprises 13 residues.

This clonotype is a singleton in its sample. The chain carries TRBV7-2 and TRBJ2-3; perhaps TRBD2 as D (6 bases). Trimming cost V 5 bases and J 0 bases, with 9 bases left between them. Germline CDR1 reads SGHTA; CDR2 reads FQGNSA. CDR3 length: 14 residues. As DNA, the CDR3 is TGTGCCAGCAGCAGGAGGGCTAGCACAGATACGCAGTATTTT. As protein: CASSRRASTDTQYF.

Ten or more counts support this clonotype. This chain links TRBV10-1 with TRBJ2-7, with 8 bases identical to TRBD1. V gave up 4 bases and J gave up 2 bases; unmatched junction bases: 4. This CDR3 region has 14 residues. Germline lookup yields CDR1 WNHNN and CDR2 SYGVQD (reference sequence). This CDR3 is CASSVGQGAYEQYF. CDR3 nucleotide sequence: TGCGCCAGCAGTGTAGGACAGGGAGCCTACGAGCAGTACTTC.

The table lists this clonotype with many counts. The chain links TRBV12-3 or TRBV12-4 to TRBJ1-2; D call uncertain. CDR3 length: 13 residues. With 5 bases removed from V and 7 bases from J, the gap between germline ends came to 14 bases. The CDR3 here is CASSTQYRGGYTF. The CDR3 nucleotides are TGTGCCAGCAGTACTCAGTATCGTGGTGGCTACACCTTC.

This clonotype was observed at least ten times. V usage is TRBV11-1 and J usage is TRBJ2-7, with D perhaps being TRBD1 or TRBD2 (5 bases each). Germline CDR1 is SGHAT and CDR2 is FQDESV (reference sequence). V lost 4 bases, J lost 3 bases, and 13 bases lay in between. The CDR3 length is 14 residues. Here the CDR3 reads CASSSSGTVYEQYF. For the CDR3, the DNA is TGTGCCAGCAGCTCATCCGGGACGGTCTACGAGCAGTACTTC.

This clonotype was seen ten or more times. The chain carries TRBV28 and TRBJ1-6, with D perhaps TRBD1 (6 bases). With 11 bases removed from V and 9 bases from J, the gap between germline ends came to 20 bases. Germline-derived CDR1 and CDR2 are MDHEN and SYDVKM. There are 14 residues in the CDR3. For the CDR3, the DNA is TGTGCCGGAGCCGGAGGGGGATTGAGTTCACCCCTCCACTTT. Protein sequence: CAGAGGGLSSPLHF.

J is TRBJ2-5 and V is TRBV6-8, with 8 bases aligning to TRBD1. The germline V gene has CDR1 MNHGY and CDR2 SAAAGT. The CDR3 is made up of 13 amino acids. The V and J ends lost 7 bases and 4 bases, in that order; junction bases with no gene match: 5. The CDR3 coding sequence is TGTGCCAGCATTGAGGGGACAGGAGAGACCCAGTACTTC. Its translation: CASIEGTGETQYF.

In its sample, this clonotype was seen many times. The chain combines TRBV19 with TRBJ1-3; 7 bases align to TRBD1. The length of the CDR3 is 16 residues. V was pared by 5 bases and J by 0 bases, with 7 bases of the junction left unmatched. Germline CDR1 reads LNHDA; CDR2 reads SQIVND (reference sequence). This CDR3 reads CASSSHRGGSGNTIYF. The CDR3, as DNA: TGTGCCAGTAGTTCGCACAGGGGAGGCTCTGGAAACACCATATATTTT.

This clonotype was seen repeatedly, ten times or more. The rearrangement uses TRBV20-1 and TRBJ1-2, with D perhaps TRBD1 (5 bases). V lost 0 bases to trimming and J lost 8 bases, with 13 bases between them. Germline V lookup: CDR1 DFQATT, CDR2 SNEGSKA (reference sequence). The CDR3 loop spans 13 amino acids. CDR3 bases: TGCAGTGCTAGAGAGGGGACGGTTTGGGGCTACACCTTC. This translates into CSAREGTVWGYTF.

This clonotype was picked up many times. J is TRBJ2-7 and V is TRBV6-2 or TRBV6-3; D unresolved. Germline V gene lookup returns CDR1 MNHEY and CDR2 SVGEGT. V dropped 7 bases and J dropped 4 bases, with 8 bases sitting between them. CDR3 length equals 11 residues. Here the CDR3 reads CASTDLYEQYF. The CDR3 coding sequence is TGTGCCAGCACCGACCTATACGAGCAGTACTTC.

This clonotype has just a few counts. V and J are TRBV20-1 and TRBJ2-3; 9 bases line up with TRBD2. The CDR3 is 13 residues long. Unmatched junction bases numbered 5, after V lost 3 bases and J lost 7 bases. Germline V gene lookup returns CDR1 DFQATT and CDR2 SNEGSKA (reference sequence). The CDR3 nucleotides read TGCAGTGCTAGGGTAGCGGGGGTGAATACGCAGTATTTT. Translated, it gives CSARVAGVNTQYF.

Many counts were recorded for this clonotype. The chain employs TRBV29-1 and TRBJ2-2, with D unclear. Looked up from germline, CDR1 is SQVTM and CDR2 is ANQGSEA. With 3 bases removed from V and 2 bases from J, the gap between germline ends came to 4 bases. CDR3 length equals 12 residues. DNA for the CDR3: TGCAGCGTTGACAGCAACACCGGGGAGCTGTTTTTT. This codes for CSVDSNTGELFF.

This clonotype was observed at least ten times. V usage is TRBV6-1 and J usage is TRBJ1-3; possible D gene TRBD1, 5 bases. From germline, CDR1 is MNHNS and CDR2 SASEGT. The CDR3 covers 15 residues. The V and J ends lost 2 bases and 0 bases respectively, with 8 bases between them. CDR3 protein: CASSERGSSGNTIYF. The CDR3 bases are TGTGCCAGCAGTGAACGGGGGAGCTCTGGAAACACCATATATTTT.

This clonotype was recorded at least ten times. This chain uses TRBV12-3 or TRBV12-4 with TRBJ1-1, with D unresolved. V lost 6 bases and J lost 1, with 9 bases in between. The CDR3 loop spans 13 amino acids. The CDR3 nucleotides read TGTGCCAGCAGAAGGCTTAGGAACACTGAAGCTTTCTTT. Translation: CASRRLRNTEAFF.